The 25 T cell receptor beta chains below were found in one sample sequenced in a study of T cells in Graves' hyperthyroidism and ophthalmopathy. Amplified regions were TCR beta CDR3 sequences from RNA transcripts. The HTBI set primed first-round TCR CDR3 RT-PCR. TCRdb reprocessed the multiplex PCR reads via MiXCR and lists one record per CDR3 protein. The data contain around 450,000 distinct CDR3 sequences, around 14% of them singletons. The source material was blood. These receptors came from a woman aged 18-35 years with Graves' hyperthyroidism.

The table lists this clonotype with many counts. The chain links TRBV20-1 to TRBJ1-1, with 7 bases fitting TRBD1. Germline V CDR1 and CDR2: DFQATT, SNEGSKA (reference sequence). The CDR3 spans 14 residues. The J segment lost 6 bases and the V segment lost 5 bases, leaving 12 bases of the junction unmatched. CDR3 loop: CSAPPGGGGPEAFF. CDR3 DNA sequence: TGCAGTGCTCCGCCGGGAGGAGGGGGCCCTGAAGCTTTCTTT.

This clonotype came up many times. This sequence joins TRBV7-2 and TRBJ2-3, with a possible D match to TRBD2 (7 bases). There are 15 residues in the CDR3. CDR1 and CDR2 from the germline V gene are SGHTA and FQGNSA. The ends were cut back, 5 bases at V and 1 base at J, with 13 bases in the middle. CDR3 sequence reads: CASSRVGGGTDTQYF. DNA for the CDR3: TGTGCCAGCAGCCGGGTAGGGGGGGGCACAGATACGCAGTATTTT. Drawing the rest from reference TRBV7-2 and TRBJ2-3, the complete variable domain is GAGVSQSPSNKVTEKGKDVELRCDPISGHTALYWYRQSLGQGLEFLIYFQGNSAPDKSGLPSDRFSAERTGGSVSTLTIQRTQQEDSAVYLCASSRVGGGTDTQYFGPGTRLTVL.

This clonotype was observed a handful of times. The chain is built from TRBV4-1 and TRBJ2-3; D might be TRBD2 (5 bases). The germline V gene encodes CDR1 MGHRA and CDR2 YSYEKL. The CDR3 is made up of 15 amino acids. V was cut by 1 base and J by 5 bases, with 13 bases left in between. CDR3 coding DNA: TGCGCCAGCAGCCAAGTGGTCACTAGAAAAGATACGCAGTATTTT. It translates to CASSQVVTRKDTQYF.

In this sample, this clonotype turned up many times. A read error may produce the germline difference seen at one junction end. V and J are TRBV10-1 and TRBJ2-3, with D hard to call. CDR1 WNHNN and CDR2 SYGVQD come from the germline V gene (reference sequence). The length of the CDR3 is 12 residues. The CDR3, as DNA: TGTGCCAGCAGTACTGGCACAGATACGCAGTATTTT. Its protein is CASSTGTDTQYF.

This clonotype was seen at least ten times. The V and J genes are TRBV7-9 and TRBJ2-7; D may be TRBD2 (5 bases). The CDR3 loop spans 14 amino acids. Germline V gene sequence: CDR1 SEHNR, CDR2 FQNEAQ (reference sequence). Trimming left V 5 bases short and J 6 bases short, with 17 bases between. CDR3 amino acids: CASSVPGKSGEQYF. The CDR3 DNA sequence: TGTGCCAGCAGCGTACCCGGGAAGAGTGGCGAGCAGTACTTC.

This clonotype has only a few counts. The chain uses TRBV24-1 and TRBJ1-5; possibly TRBD1 for D (6 bases). Germline-derived CDR1 and CDR2 are KGHDR and SFDVKD. The CDR3 length is 14 residues. Trimming took off 5 bases at V and 5 bases at J, with 12 bases between the two ends. The CDR3 here is CATSGGGFDQPQHF. As DNA, the CDR3 is TGTGCCACCAGTGGCGGGGGCTTCGATCAGCCCCAGCATTTT.

This clonotype showed up just a few times. The V and J genes are TRBV4-1 and TRBJ2-4; the D gene is possibly TRBD1 (5 bases). The CDR3 sequence is 17 residues long. Trimming took 1 base from V and 0 from J, leaving 13 bases between them. Germline lookup yields CDR1 MGHRA and CDR2 YSYEKL. The CDR3: CASSQVFRVVAKNIQYF. CDR3 in DNA: TGCGCCAGCAGCCAAGTTTTCAGGGTAGTAGCCAAAAACATTCAGTACTTC.

This clonotype was seen ten or more times. CDR3 protein: CATSDSVGEYEQYF. CDR3 nucleotide sequence: TGTGCCACCAGTGATTCGGTAGGGGAGTACGAGCAGTACTTC. The genes are TRBV24-1 and TRBJ2-7; D is possibly TRBD1 or TRBD2 (5 bases each). V was trimmed by 2 bases and J by 4 bases, leaving 11 bases between them. Germline CDR1 is KGHDR and CDR2 is SFDVKD. The CDR3 has 14 amino acids.

The chain carries TRBV9 and TRBJ2-2; D is unclear. The CDR3 spans 15 residues. V lost 3 bases, J lost 0 bases, and 9 bases lay in between. The germline gives CDR1 SGDLS, CDR2 YYNGEE. The CDR3 DNA reads TGTGCCAGCAGCGCAACCCTGACGAACACCGGGGAGCTGTTTTTT. This codes for CASSATLTNTGELFF.

This clonotype was seen only a few times. Here the CDR3 reads CASSLRAGGPTEQFF. The DNA of the CDR3 is TGTGCCAGCAGCCTCAGAGCGGGAGGGCCGACTGAGCAGTTCTTC. The chain joins TRBV14 to TRBJ2-1, with 10 positions matching TRBD2. The germline gives CDR1 SGHDN, CDR2 FVKESK. J lost 9 bases, V lost 4 bases, and 9 bases had no gene match. The CDR3 totals 15 residues.

The rearrangement joins TRBV19 to TRBJ2-2; D gene ambiguous. Trimming left V 5 bases short and J 0 bases short, with 10 bases between. Per germline, CDR1 LNHDA and CDR2 SQIVND (reference sequence). The CDR3 contains 15 residues. CDR3 region: CASSPRTTNTGELFF. As DNA, the CDR3 is TGTGCCAGTAGTCCTCGGACGACGAACACCGGGGAGCTGTTTTTT.

In this sample, this clonotype turned up many times. This chain joins TRBV7-2 and TRBJ2-1; perhaps TRBD2 as D (5 bases). The length of the CDR3 is 15 residues. V lost 3 bases and J 4 bases, leaving 13 bases between the germline ends. Germline V CDR1 and CDR2: SGHTA, FQGNSA. In nucleotides, the CDR3 is TGTGCCAGCAGCTTTTCGCGGGTCTTATACAATGAGCAGTTCTTC. It yields the protein CASSFSRVLYNEQFF.

This clonotype was counted ten times or more. The chain combines TRBV13 with TRBJ2-2; 10 bases map to TRBD1. CDR1 is PRHDT and CDR2 is FYEKMQ in the germline V gene (reference sequence). The ends lost 4 bases at V and 3 bases at J; junction bases unmatched: 5. The CDR3 totals 16 residues. CDR3: CASSSPDRGHTGELFF. The CDR3 DNA follows: TGTGCCAGCAGCTCGCCCGACAGGGGGCACACCGGGGAGCTGTTTTTT.

This rearrangement joins TRBV19 to TRBJ2-3; perhaps TRBD1 as D (7 bases). Germline V gene lookup returns CDR1 LNHDA and CDR2 SQIVND (reference sequence). The CDR3 runs 15 residues. V lost 5 bases, J lost 2 bases, and 14 bases lay in between. The CDR3 loop reads CASSLPGGYTDTQYF. The CDR3 DNA reads TGTGCCAGTAGTCTCCCAGGGGGGTACACAGATACGCAGTATTTT. The variable domain in full, with the rest retrieved from reference TRBV19 and TRBJ2-3, is DGGITQSPKYLFRKEGQNVTLSCEQNLNHDAMYWYRQDPGQGLRLIYYSQIVNDFQKGDIAEGYSVSREKKESFPLTVTSAQKNPTAFYLCASSLPGGYTDTQYFGPGTRLTVL.

This clonotype showed up many times. The J gene is TRBJ2-2, the V gene TRBV2; D may be TRBD1 (5 bases). V lost 3 bases and J 2 bases, leaving 7 bases between the germline ends. CDR3 length: 14 residues. CDR1 and CDR2 from the germline V gene are SNHLY and FYNNEI. DNA of the CDR3: TGTGCCAGCAGTGAGCAGGGCAACACCGGGGAGCTGTTTTTT. Translating gives CASSEQGNTGELFF.

This clonotype was recorded at least ten times. The V and J genes are TRBV11-2 and TRBJ2-5; possibly TRBD1 for D (6 bases). V was trimmed by 5 bases and J by 5 bases, leaving 21 bases between them. Germline V gene sequence: CDR1 SGHAT, CDR2 FQNNGV. The CDR3 length is 16 residues. The CDR3 DNA sequence: TGTGCCAGCAGCCACTACAAGGGGGACAAGGAGGAGACCCAGTACTTC. It yields the protein CASSHYKGDKEETQYF.

This clonotype was counted only a few times. The genes are TRBV5-1 and TRBJ2-1, with TRBD2 as a possible D gene (6 bases). CDR1 and CDR2 from the germline V gene are SGHRS and YFSETQ. The CDR3 sequence is 15 residues long. V lost 0 bases, J lost 3 bases, and 10 bases lay in between. The CDR3, as DNA: TGCGCCAGCAGCTTGGCCGCGGGGAACTACAATGAGCAGTTCTTC. Translated: CASSLAAGNYNEQFF.

This clonotype was seen at least ten times. The J gene is TRBJ2-1, the V gene TRBV29-1; possibly TRBD1 for D (6 bases). Trimming took 7 bases from V and 0 from J, leaving 13 bases between them. The CDR3 is 14 residues long. Germline-derived CDR1 and CDR2 are SQVTM and ANQGSEA. CDR3 DNA: TGCAGCGCCCCCCCCAGGGGCTCCTACAATGAGCAGTTCTTC. It encodes CSAPPRGSYNEQFF.

This clonotype was seen repeatedly, ten times or more. The chain links TRBV7-9 to TRBJ1-1; a possible D gene is TRBD1 (5 bases). Trimming cost V 11 bases and J 0 bases, with 10 bases left between them. The V gene's germline CDR1 is SEHNR and CDR2 FQNEAQ (reference sequence). This CDR3 has 12 residues. The CDR3 protein is CAGTTLNTEAFF. The DNA of the CDR3 is TGTGCCGGGACGACTCTGAACACTGAAGCTTTCTTT.

This clonotype was seen only a few times. J is TRBJ1-3 and V is TRBV14; D call uncertain. The CDR3 sequence is 12 residues long. Germline loops: CDR1 SGHDN, CDR2 FVKESK. Trimming took 2 bases from V and 3 from J, leaving 2 bases between them. CDR3 nucleotides: TGTGCCAGCAGCCAAATTGGAAACACCATATATTTT. This codes for CASSQIGNTIYF.

This clonotype has more than one count but fewer than ten. This chain connects TRBV6-7 to TRBJ1-5; perhaps TRBD1 as D (5 bases). TRBV6-7 is classed as an ORF, of uncertain function. Deletions cut 8 bases from V and 0 bases from J, with 20 bases between. CDR3 length equals 17 residues. CDR3 in DNA: TGTGCCAGCCTTAAAGGGACGGGGGGAGATAGCAATCAGCCCCAGCATTTT. This encodes CASLKGTGGDSNQPQHF.

This clonotype was found a few times. This chain joins TRBV7-8 and TRBJ1-1; 7 nucleotides match TRBD1. In germline, CDR1 is SGHVS, CDR2 FQNEAQ. The junction had 10 bases not matched to a gene; V was cut back by 5 bases and J by 4 bases. The CDR3 sequence is 15 residues long. DNA of the CDR3: TGTGCCAGCAGCCAGGTCAGGGGGACCGGCACTGAAGCTTTCTTT. This codes for CASSQVRGTGTEAFF.

This clonotype was observed at least ten times. CDR3 sequence reads: CASSGSGTGDEQYF. CDR3 in DNA: TGCGCCAGCAGCGGATCCGGGACAGGGGACGAGCAGTACTTC. The chain is built from TRBV5-1 and TRBJ2-7; 10 bases agree with TRBD1. Per germline, CDR1 SGHRS and CDR2 YFSETQ. This CDR3 contains 14 residues. V was pared by 4 bases and J by 5 bases, with 6 bases of the junction left unmatched.

V gene TRBV5-4 combines with J gene TRBJ1-1; 8 bases match TRBD1. The CDR3 extends over 15 amino acids. From germline, CDR1 is SGHNT and CDR2 YYREEE (reference sequence). V lost 7 bases and J lost 3; bases outside the gene matches: 11. CDR3 nucleotides: TGTGCCAGCTTTCGACAGGGGCGCACACACACTGAAGCTTTCTTT. Protein sequence: CASFRQGRTHTEAFF.

This clonotype showed up many times. The rearrangement joins TRBV7-2 to TRBJ2-1; D remains unclear. Trimming pared 4 bases from V and 3 bases from J, leaving 7 bases between. CDR1 is SGHTA and CDR2 is FQGNSA in the germline V gene. CDR3 length: 13 amino acids. In nucleotides, the CDR3 is TGTGCCAGCAGCTCAAGTATCTACAATGAGCAGTTCTTC. Translation gives CASSSSIYNEQFF.